This is a list of T cell receptor beta chains from one sample in a study of blood T cell repertoires in COVID-19. Generated by immunoSEQ multiplex PCR, the TCRdb table keeps only in-frame clones and is missing some. There are 190,000 or so clones in the sample; about nine tenths occur only once, and 4% to 5% lies in the top ten. The specimen sequenced was peripheral blood. All receptors come from a woman aged 30 to 39 with acute or convalescent COVID-19. Both conserved end residues are part of each CDR3. D genes are given only for firm matches. The size entry is marked missing in some rows and otherwise reads once, few, many or a size class.

J: TRBJ1-3; V: TRBV7-2; D: -; size: -; length: 14; CDR3: CASATGPSGNTIYF; DNA: TGTGCCAGTGCGACAGGACCTTCTGGAAACACCATATATTTT
J: TRBJ1-1; V: TRBV5-6; D: -; size: -; length: 13; CDR3: CASSFVLNTEAFF; DNA: TGTGCCAGCAGCTTTGTCCTAAACACTGAAGCTTTCTTT
J: TRBJ2-5; V: TRBV7-2; D: TRBD2; size: -; length: 16; CDR3: CASSLSPSGEQETQYF; DNA: TGTGCCAGCAGCTTAAGCCCTAGCGGGGAACAAGAGACCCAGTACTTC
J: TRBJ2-1; V: TRBV28; D: TRBD2; size: -; length: 17; CDR3: CASSRIAGLSSYNEQFF; DNA: TGTGCCAGCAGTCGAATAGCGGGACTGAGCTCCTACAATGAGCAGTTCTTC
J: TRBJ2-1; V: TRBV11-3; D: TRBD2; size: -; length: 16; CDR3: CASSPSPAGVGNEQFF; DNA: TGTGCCAGCAGCCCCTCCCCAGCGGGAGTCGGCAATGAGCAGTTCTTC
J: TRBJ2-5; V: TRBV11-2; D: TRBD2; size: -; length: 13; CDR3: CASRLAGMETQYF; DNA: TGTGCCAGCCGCCTAGCGGGAATGGAGACCCAGTACTTC
J: TRBJ2-2; V: TRBV11-2; D: -; size: few; length: 12; CDR3: CASSFGHGELFF; DNA: TGTGCCAGCAGCTTTGGCCACGGGGAGCTGTTTTTT
J: TRBJ1-1; V: TRBV7-9; D: -; size: -; length: 14; CDR3: CASSPPTVNTEAFF; DNA: TGTGCCAGCAGCCCGCCGACAGTGAACACTGAAGCTTTCTTT
J: TRBJ2-1; V: TRBV5-4; D: -; size: -; length: 14; CDR3: CASSPFIDLDEQFF; DNA: TGTGCCAGCAGCCCATTTATAGACTTGGATGAGCAGTTCTTC
J: TRBJ2-1; V: TRBV25-1; D: TRBD2; size: -; length: 15; CDR3: CASSRPGLARNEQFF; DNA: TGTGCCAGCAGTCGCCCGGGACTAGCTCGCAATGAGCAGTTCTTC
J: TRBJ2-7; V: TRBV3-1/TRBV3-2; D: TRBD2; size: -; length: 14; CDR3: CASSQVGLGSLQYF; DNA: TGTGCCAGCAGCCAAGTGGGACTAGGCTCGCTTCAGTACTTC
J: TRBJ1-1; V: TRBV9; D: -; size: -; length: 12; CDR3: CASSGREVSPFF; DNA: TGTGCCAGCAGCGGCCGAGAAGTGAGTCCTTTCTTT
J: TRBJ1-5; V: TRBV19; D: TRBD1; size: -; length: 16; CDR3: CASSESLGQGFRPQHF; DNA: TGTGCCAGTAGTGAGTCCCTGGGACAGGGGTTTCGGCCCCAGCATTTT
J: TRBJ1-5; V: TRBV10-3; D: -; size: -; length: 13; CDR3: CAIGSGWFQPQHF; DNA: TGTGCCATCGGGTCGGGTTGGTTCCAGCCCCAGCATTTT
J: TRBJ1-4; V: TRBV28; D: -; size: -; length: 13; CDR3: CASMAGRDEKLFF; DNA: TGTGCCAGCATGGCAGGGAGGGATGAAAAACTGTTTTTT
J: TRBJ2-5; V: TRBV5-1; D: -; size: once; length: 15; CDR3: CASSLVGVLRETQYF; DNA: TGCGCCAGCAGCTTGGTAGGAGTCCTTAGGGAGACCCAGTACTTC
J: TRBJ2-2; V: TRBV29-1; D: -; size: -; length: 11; CDR3: CSVVRDGELFF; DNA: TGCAGCGTTGTGCGGGACGGGGAGCTGTTTTTT
J: TRBJ2-7; V: TRBV6-5; D: -; size: once; length: 11; CDR3: CASSYRDEQYF; DNA: TGTGCCAGCAGTTACCGGGACGAGCAGTACTTC
J: TRBJ2-1; V: TRBV5-5; D: TRBD2; size: -; length: 14; CDR3: CASSSVGRAGEQFF; DNA: TGTGCCAGCAGCTCAGTAGGGAGGGCCGGTGAGCAGTTCTTC
J: TRBJ2-7; V: TRBV2; D: -; size: once; length: 13; CDR3: CASSGDLLGEQYF; DNA: TGTGCCAGCTCAGGGGACCTTCTCGGGGAGCAGTACTTC
J: TRBJ1-2; V: TRBV5-1; D: -; size: -; length: 12; CDR3: CASTSDRVGYTF; DNA: TGCGCCAGCACCTCTGACCGGGTTGGCTACACCTTC
J: TRBJ2-5; V: TRBV6-5; D: -; size: -; length: 14; CDR3: CASSYLTGSKTQYF; DNA: TGTGCCAGCAGTTACTTAACAGGGAGCAAGACCCAGTACTTC
J: TRBJ2-2; V: TRBV18; D: TRBD2; size: -; length: 13; CDR3: CASSPERERELFF; DNA: TGTGCCAGCTCACCCGAGCGGGAGCGGGAGCTGTTTTTT
J: TRBJ2-7; V: TRBV30; D: -; size: few; length: 12; CDR3: CAWSPKGSLRYF; DNA: TGTGCCTGGAGTCCCAAGGGGTCCCTTAGATACTTC
J: TRBJ2-2; V: TRBV6-6; D: -; size: -; length: 13; CDR3: CASRWTSTGELFF; DNA: TGTGCCAGCAGGTGGACTTCGACCGGGGAGCTGTTTTTT
J: TRBJ2-7; V: TRBV18; D: -; size: -; length: 13; CDR3: CASSPTYAYEQYF; DNA: TGTGCCAGCTCACCAACCTATGCCTACGAGCAGTACTTC
J: TRBJ2-1; V: TRBV7-9; D: -; size: -; length: 14; CDR3: CANGKQGIPDEQFF; DNA: TGTGCCAACGGTAAACAGGGCATCCCCGATGAGCAGTTCTTC